This TCR beta chain was obtained from a study of blood T cell repertoires in COVID-19. Some clones are missing from TCRdb's copy, which holds only in-frame ones; the method was immunoSEQ multiplex PCR. The table includes 150,000 to 200,000 clones, around 85% detected once. With 2 bases clipped from V and 13 bases from J, the junction kept 7 bases outside the gene matches. The CDR3 is 12 amino acids. Germline-derived CDR1 and CDR2 are SQVTM and ANQGSEA. Sequenced: PBMCs or T cells enriched from blood (not recorded which). The source of this sequence is a man aged 40-55 years who had recovered from COVID-19. This chain joins TRBV29-1 and TRBJ2-1, with TRBD2 matching 8 bases. This CDR3 is CSVESPSGLQFF. The CDR3 DNA sequence: TGCAGCGTTGAAAGTCCTAGCGGGTTACAGTTCTTC.